This T cell receptor (beta chain) is from a study of CD8+CD57+ T cells in acquired aplastic anemia. In patients chosen for sequencing, flow cytometry had shown CD8+CD57+ cell expansion. Each patient gave a blood sample that was collected before any therapy had been received. TCR beta VDJ and CDR3 were profiled, and genomic DNA was the template. TCRdb recomputed calls from the reads with MiXCR, one row per CDR3 protein. Of approximately 200,000 distinct CDR3 sequences listed, around 50% are singletons. This receptor was obtained from a human donor with aplastic anemia. The sequenced sample consisted of sorted CD4+, CD8+, or CD8+CD57+ T cells (not recorded which) from PBMCs.

CDR3 residues: CSVHQAGTRRTDTQYF. The DNA of the CDR3 is TGCAGCGTCCACCAGGCCGGGACTAGGCGCACAGATACGCAGTATTTT. The genes are TRBV29-1 and TRBJ2-3; 8 bases map to TRBD2. Trimming at V came to 6 bases and at J to 1 base, leaving 12 bases not matched to a gene. From germline, CDR1 is SQVTM and CDR2 ANQGSEA. This CDR3 contains 16 residues.